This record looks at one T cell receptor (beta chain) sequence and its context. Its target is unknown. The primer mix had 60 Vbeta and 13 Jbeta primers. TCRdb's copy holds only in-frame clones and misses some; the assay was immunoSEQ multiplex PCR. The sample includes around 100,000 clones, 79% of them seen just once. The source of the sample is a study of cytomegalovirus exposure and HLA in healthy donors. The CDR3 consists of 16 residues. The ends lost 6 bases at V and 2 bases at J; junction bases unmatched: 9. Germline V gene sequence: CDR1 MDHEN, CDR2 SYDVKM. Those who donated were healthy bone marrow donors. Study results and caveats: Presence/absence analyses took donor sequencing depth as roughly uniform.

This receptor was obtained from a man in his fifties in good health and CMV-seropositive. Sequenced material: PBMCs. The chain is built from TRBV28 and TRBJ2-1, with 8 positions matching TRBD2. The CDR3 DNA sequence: TGTGCCAGCAGCCCCGCGGGTAGCGGGACCTACAATGAGCAGTTCTTC. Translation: CASSPAGSGTYNEQFF.